The present entry profiles one T cell receptor (beta chain) with its context. Its antigen is not identified. These data belong to a study of OX40 agonist ivuxolimab in advanced cancers. Whole-study findings and limits: Both blood CD4+ and CD8+ T cells showed clonal growth by week 6 at 0.1 to 3.0 mg/kg.

Clones were read by immunoSEQ multiplex PCR, and TCRdb kept only the in-frame ones, dropping some. This table holds about 120,000 clones, 93% found once. Sequencing used CD4+ or CD8+ T cells sorted from blood, obtained in a trial of the OX40 agonist ivuxolimab. This TCR derives from an adult with an advanced solid tumor such as melanoma, head and neck, liver or kidney cancer.

This chain's CDR3 is CASSQDWGRVADTQYF. CDR3 in DNA: TGTGCCAGCAGCCAAGATTGGGGCAGGGTTGCAGATACGCAGTATTTT. This chain connects TRBV14 to TRBJ2-3, with D tentatively TRBD1 (5 bases). In germline, CDR1 is SGHDN, CDR2 FVKESK. The CDR3 has 16 residues. V was clipped by 0 bases and J by 4 bases, with 14 bases between them.